The 9 T cell receptor beta chains below all came from one sample that was sequenced in a study of T cells after yellow fever vaccination (dated by TCRdb to about 2019). According to the study, the label for this sample's treatment or condition signals: live attenuated yellow fever vaccine strain. Library preparation employed 5' RACE. Sequencing instrument: Illumina HiSeq 2500. TCRdb itself trimmed the public reads at Q25 with fastp, ran MiXCR and retained productive beta chains. Every entry covers one CDR3 protein and lists the most common genes and DNA from its rows. A total of some 390,000 distinct CDR3 sequences appear in this sample, about 6% of them only once. The top ten clonotypes cover 14% to 15% of the sample. The material was PBMCs, obtained 5 days after the yellow fever booster vaccination. The source is a man aged 25-45 years who received the YFV17D yellow fever vaccine.

V and J are TRBV5-1 and TRBJ2-1; D call uncertain. CDR1 is SGHRS, CDR2 YFSETQ, per germline. CDR3 length: 14 residues. The V end lost 3 bases, the J end lost 2 bases, and 9 bases lay between the germline ends. The chain's CDR3 is CASSSDRTYNEQFF. The DNA for the CDR3 is TGCGCCAGCAGCTCCGATAGGACCTACAATGAGCAGTTCTTC.

This clonotype was detected a few times. The chain is built from TRBV7-2 and TRBJ2-3; TRBD2 aligns across 10 bases. This CDR3 comprises 12 residues. Germline V gene sequence: CDR1 SGHTA, CDR2 FQGNSA. V lost 11 bases and J lost 6; bases outside the gene matches: 5. This chain's CDR3 is CAGRLAGDTQYF. CDR3 coding DNA: TGTGCCGGACGACTAGCGGGTGATACGCAGTATTTT. The full variable domain, its missing parts supplied by reference TRBV7-2 and TRBJ2-3, is GAGVSQSPSNKVTEKGKDVELRCDPISGHTALYWYRQSLGQGLEFLIYFQGNSAPDKSGLPSDRFSAERTGGSVSTLTIQRTQQEDSAVYLCAGRLAGDTQYFGPGTRLTVL.

The chain is built from TRBV20-1 and TRBJ2-1, with D hard to call. CDR3 size: 14 residues. Germline values: CDR1 DFQATT, CDR2 SNEGSKA (reference sequence). V was trimmed by 3 bases and J by 0 bases, leaving 9 bases between them. Here the CDR3 reads CSASPPSSYNEQFF. CDR3 coding DNA: TGCAGTGCTAGCCCTCCTTCCTCCTACAATGAGCAGTTCTTC.

In this sample, this clonotype turned up many times. This sequence joins TRBV14 and TRBJ2-6; D remains ambiguous. V lost 0 bases and J 0 bases, leaving 9 bases between the germline ends. Germline assignment: CDR1 SGHDN and CDR2 FVKESK. The CDR3 sequence is 17 residues long. DNA for the CDR3: TGTGCCAGCAGCCAAGACAGCCTGATCTCTGGGGCCAACGTCCTGACTTTC. It yields the protein CASSQDSLISGANVLTF.

This clonotype was counted at least ten times. The rearrangement links TRBV27 to TRBJ2-3; 8 bases match TRBD2. The CDR3 runs to 16 residues. The junction had 14 bases not matched to a gene; V was cut back by 6 bases and J by 6 bases. CDR1 and CDR2 from the germline V gene are MNHEY and SMNVEV (reference sequence). The DNA of the CDR3 is TGTGCCAGCAGGCGGCCAGGACTAGCAGGGGACGATACGCAGTATTTT. Its translation is CASRRPGLAGDDTQYF.

This clonotype was counted only a few times. The rearrangement uses TRBV4-3 and TRBJ2-3, with D perhaps matching TRBD1 or TRBD2 (7 bases each). V was clipped by 0 bases and J by 4 bases, with 11 bases between them. This CDR3 has 15 residues. From germline, CDR1 is LGHNA and CDR2 YSLEER. The CDR3 region is CASSQDPGGADTQYF. In nucleotides, the CDR3 is TGCGCCAGCAGCCAAGATCCAGGGGGGGCAGATACGCAGTATTTT.

This clonotype occurred a few times. The rearrangement links TRBV11-2 to TRBJ2-1; 9 bases align to TRBD2. CDR1 and CDR2 (germline): SGHAT, FQNNGV. Unmatched junction bases numbered 4, after V lost 4 bases and J lost 6 bases. The CDR3 spans 14 residues. CDR3 in amino acids: CASSYPSGTNEQFF. DNA for the CDR3: TGTGCCAGCAGCTATCCTAGCGGGACCAATGAGCAGTTCTTC.

The chain employs TRBV19 and TRBJ1-2; possibly TRBD1 for D (5 bases). Germline V gene lookup returns CDR1 LNHDA and CDR2 SQIVND (reference sequence). The CDR3 contains 13 residues. V was cut by 6 bases and J by 7 bases, with 15 bases left in between. CDR3: CASRDPGGVGYTF. The DNA for the CDR3 is TGTGCCAGTAGAGATCCCGGGGGAGTTGGCTACACCTTC.

In this sample, this clonotype turned up many times. The chain joins TRBV5-5 to TRBJ2-3, with 7 bases matching TRBD1. The CDR3 covers 13 residues. CDR1 is SGHKS and CDR2 is YYEKEE in the germline V gene (reference sequence). V shed 9 bases, J shed 0 bases, and the junction held 4 bases outside the gene matches. Here the CDR3 reads CAIRGSSTDTQYF. The CDR3 DNA sequence: TGTGCCATCAGGGGGAGTAGCACAGATACGCAGTATTTT.